One and the same sample provided the 25 T cell receptor beta chains below, sequenced in a study of T cells in Graves' hyperthyroidism and ophthalmopathy. TCR beta CDR3 region amplification was performed from RNA transcripts. RT-PCR in the first round (using the HTBI primer set) targeted the TCR CDR3. From the multiplex PCR reads, TCRdb called clonotypes with MiXCR, one entry per CDR3 protein. In the table there are about 610,000 distinct CDR3 sequences, about a sixth of which are singletons. The sequenced sample was blood. The source of these receptors is a woman aged 35 to 49 with Graves' ophthalmopathy.

This chain uses TRBV2 with TRBJ1-2, with D possibly being TRBD1 (5 bases). The V gene's germline CDR1 is SNHLY and CDR2 FYNNEI. The CDR3 has 14 amino acids. The ends were cut back, 6 bases at V and 4 bases at J, with 15 bases in the middle. CDR3 bases: TGTGCCAGCAGGGGGGACGGCACCCTCTATGGCTACACCTTC. Translated, it gives CASRGDGTLYGYTF.

The chain links TRBV20-1 to TRBJ2-7; TRBD2 might be the D (5 bases). This CDR3 region has 14 residues. V lost 2 bases, J lost 3 bases, and 14 bases lay in between. Germline CDR1 reads DFQATT; CDR2 reads SNEGSKA (reference sequence). The CDR3 reads CSARFRDLLYEQYF. The CDR3 nucleotides read TGCAGTGCTAGATTCCGGGATCTCCTCTACGAGCAGTACTTC.

The J gene is TRBJ1-2, the V gene TRBV29-1, with a weak D call TRBD1 (6 bases). This CDR3 region has 12 residues. Germline V lookup: CDR1 SQVTM, CDR2 ANQGSEA. Trimming pared 4 bases from V and 5 bases from J, leaving 11 bases between. The CDR3 DNA sequence: TGCAGCGTTGGGACAGCCGTATATGGCTACACCTTC. This codes for CSVGTAVYGYTF.

The genes are TRBV7-9 and TRBJ1-1, with D possibly matching TRBD1 (5 bases). Germline V gene lookup returns CDR1 SEHNR and CDR2 FQNEAQ (reference sequence). V lost 2 bases and J lost 3, with 16 bases in between. This CDR3 spans 16 amino acids. CDR3 sequence: CASSLRGPGLDTEAFF. DNA of the CDR3: TGTGCCAGCAGCTTAAGGGGCCCCGGGTTGGACACTGAAGCTTTCTTT.

This clonotype has a handful of counts. The CDR3 sequence is CASSDQGYGYTF. The CDR3 nucleotides read TGTGCCAGCAGCGATCAAGGTTATGGCTACACCTTC. V and J are TRBV7-9 and TRBJ1-2; D is unclear. V was pared by 5 bases and J by 5 bases, with 9 bases between. This CDR3 contains 12 residues. Germline lookup yields CDR1 SEHNR and CDR2 FQNEAQ (reference sequence).

This clonotype came up many times. The chain recombines TRBV30 with TRBJ1-3; perhaps TRBD1 as D (5 bases). This CDR3 is 14 amino acids long. V was shortened by 0 bases and J by 4 bases, with 10 bases between the two germline ends. Germline V lookup: CDR1 GTSNPN, CDR2 SVGIG (reference sequence). The chain's CDR3 is CAWSVEGTGNTIYF. CDR3 coding DNA: TGTGCCTGGAGTGTCGAAGGGACCGGAAACACCATATATTTT.

This clonotype has a handful of counts. The chain links TRBV7-3 to TRBJ1-1; TRBD1 is a possible D gene (5 bases). The CDR3 length is 13 residues. Germline V CDR1 and CDR2: SGHTA, FQGTGA. V shed 4 bases and J shed 8 bases, with 14 bases lying between them. This CDR3 reads CASSSTRGIEAFF. The CDR3 nucleotides read TGTGCCAGCAGCTCGACAAGGGGAATAGAAGCTTTCTTT.

This clonotype was observed at least ten times. The chain is built from TRBV20-1 and TRBJ1-4; D call uncertain. The germline CDR1 and CDR2 sequences are DFQATT and SNEGSKA (reference sequence). The V and J ends lost 0 bases and 7 bases respectively, with 12 bases between them. CDR3 size: 14 residues. The CDR3 region has the DNA TGCAGTGCTAGAGATTCGGGGAGAGGTGAAAAACTGTTTTTT. Translation: CSARDSGRGEKLFF.

This clonotype was observed a few times. The chain is built from TRBV7-9 and TRBJ1-1; D gene unclear. Germline V lookup: CDR1 SEHNR, CDR2 FQNEAQ (reference sequence). V was shortened by 5 bases and J by 5 bases, with 12 bases between the two germline ends. The CDR3 runs to 13 residues. The CDR3: CASSPFRRTEAFF. CDR3 DNA: TGTGCCAGCAGCCCGTTTAGACGGACTGAAGCTTTCTTT.

This clonotype has at least ten counts. The rearrangement links TRBV18 to TRBJ2-7; TRBD1 might be the D (5 bases). Trimming removed 2 bases at V and 5 bases at J, with 7 bases between. This CDR3 comprises 12 residues. The germline CDR1 and CDR2 sequences are KGHSH and LQKENI. CDR3 in amino acids: CASSPTRDEQYF. In nucleotides, the CDR3 is TGTGCCAGCTCACCAACCAGGGACGAGCAGTACTTC.

Note on this clonotype: A read error is possible here, since a much larger clone lies one base away. The CDR3 spells CASSPPWEGGVNTEAFF. Written as DNA, the CDR3 is TGTGCCAGCTCACCACCTTGGGAAGGAGGGGTGAACACTGAAGCTTTCTTT. The chain couples TRBV18 to TRBJ1-1; weak D call: TRBD1 (5 bases). This CDR3 is 17 amino acids long. Germline values: CDR1 KGHSH, CDR2 LQKENI. V was trimmed by 0 bases and J by 0 bases, leaving 14 bases between them.

This clonotype has a count of ten or more. V and J are TRBV11-3 and TRBJ2-2; 7 nucleotides agree with TRBD1. The V gene end was trimmed by 1 base and the J gene end by 0 bases; junction bases not matched to a gene: 8. The CDR3 loop spans 18 amino acids. Per germline, CDR1 SGHNT and CDR2 YENEEA. The CDR3 region has the DNA TGTGCCAGCAGCTTAGGGACAGGAACCAAAACGAACACCGGGGAGCTGTTTTTT. Amino acids: CASSLGTGTKTNTGELFF.

This clonotype appeared many times. The V gene is TRBV3-1, the J gene TRBJ2-7; unclear D gene. This CDR3 is built from 16 residues. Germline CDR1 is LGHDT and CDR2 is YNNKEL (reference sequence). Between the trimmed V and J ends, which lost 2 bases and 5 bases, there was a span of 19 bases. The chain's CDR3 is CASSQNHAGAGNEQYF. CDR3 bases: TGTGCCAGCAGCCAAAATCACGCAGGAGCAGGAAACGAGCAGTACTTC.

This clonotype was counted many times. The V and J genes are TRBV13 and TRBJ2-3; D gene uncertain. Trimming cost V 5 bases and J 1 base, with 16 bases left between them. The CDR3 extends over 16 amino acids. Germline V gives CDR1 PRHDT, CDR2 FYEKMQ (reference sequence). CDR3 amino acids: CASSPQGHARTDTQYF. DNA for the CDR3: TGTGCCAGCAGCCCCCAAGGGCACGCACGCACAGATACGCAGTATTTT.

This clonotype was picked up many times. This chain connects TRBV6-1 to TRBJ2-1; 10 bases agree with TRBD2. CDR1 is MNHNS, CDR2 SASEGT, per germline. Trimming cost V 6 bases and J 5 bases; bases outside gene matches: 10. This CDR3 is 16 amino acids long. CDR3 coding DNA: TGTGCCAGCAGGCTAAAGACAGCGGGGGGGAACAATGAGCAGTTCTTC. This codes for CASRLKTAGGNNEQFF.

A remark on this clonotype: This may stem from a read error, because a much larger clone lies one nucleotide away. This chain's CDR3 is CASSQDIWRTGTSNEQFF. CDR3 bases: TGTGCCAGCAGCCAAGATATTTGGAGGACAGGCACCTCTAATGAGCAGTTCTTC. The rearrangement uses TRBV3-1 and TRBJ2-1; 7 bases fit TRBD1. The V and J ends lost 0 bases and 7 bases, in that order; junction bases with no gene match: 15. Germline V gene lookup returns CDR1 LGHDT and CDR2 YNNKEL (reference sequence). The CDR3 is made up of 18 amino acids.

This clonotype came up many times. The chain couples TRBV12-3 or TRBV12-4 to TRBJ1-1; no clear D. The germline V and J ends were trimmed by 7 bases and 0 bases, with 12 bases remaining between them. The CDR3 is made up of 14 amino acids. In DNA, the CDR3 is TGTGCCAGCAACGACGGCTTACTGAACACTGAAGCTTTCTTT. It encodes CASNDGLLNTEAFF.

In this sample, this clonotype turned up a few times. The V gene is TRBV6-1, the J gene TRBJ1-2, with 7 bases lining up with TRBD1. The CDR3 consists of 16 residues. Germline loops: CDR1 MNHNS, CDR2 SASEGT. The J segment lost 6 bases and the V segment lost 4 bases, leaving 14 bases of the junction unmatched. The CDR3 coding sequence is TGTGCCAGCAGTGCACTATACCAGGAGGGGGCCGATGGCTACACCTTC. This translates into CASSALYQEGADGYTF.

This clonotype has only a few counts. The junction does not match germline at one end; this may be a read error. This chain joins TRBV30 and TRBJ2-5, with D possibly being TRBD2 (6 bases). This CDR3 comprises 13 residues. The germline V gene encodes CDR1 GTSNPN and CDR2 SVGIG (reference sequence). This CDR3 is CAWAGTAQGTQYF. DNA for the CDR3: TGTGCCTGGGCCGGGACTGCTCAAGGGACCCAGTACTTC.

A few counts support this clonotype. The chain is built from TRBV13 and TRBJ1-1, with unresolved D. CDR1 and CDR2 from the germline V gene are PRHDT and FYEKMQ (reference sequence). The CDR3 has 16 amino acids. V lost 2 bases and J lost 2, with 15 bases in between. The CDR3 DNA sequence: TGTGCCAGCAGCTTAACCCGCCGGCGGGGAAACACTGAAGCTTTCTTT. This encodes CASSLTRRRGNTEAFF.

The V and J genes are TRBV5-6 and TRBJ2-7, with 9 bases lining up with TRBD2. Trimming at V came to 1 base and at J to 3 bases, leaving 5 bases not matched to a gene. Germline lookup yields CDR1 SGHDT and CDR2 YYEEEE. The CDR3 sequence is 15 residues long. CDR3 DNA: TGTGCCAGCAGCTTGAGGTCTAGCGGGGTCTACGAGCAGTACTTC. This translates into CASSLRSSGVYEQYF.

This clonotype has at least ten counts. The chain joins TRBV7-8 to TRBJ1-1; tentatively, D is TRBD1 (6 bases). The CDR3 has 16 residues. Germline values: CDR1 SGHVS, CDR2 FQNEAQ. V was shortened by 5 bases and J by 1 base, with 17 bases between the two germline ends. The CDR3 region has the DNA TGTGCCAGCAGCACAAGGGGGGGACCTAAGAACACTGAAGCTTTCTTT. The encoded protein is CASSTRGGPKNTEAFF.

This clonotype was counted between two and nine times. The rearrangement links TRBV19 to TRBJ2-2, with D possibly being TRBD1 (5 bases). This CDR3 has 15 amino acids. Germline loops: CDR1 LNHDA, CDR2 SQIVND (reference sequence). Trimming removed 6 bases from V and 0 bases from J, with 11 bases in between. This CDR3 is CASRYLDTNTGELFF. The CDR3 bases are TGTGCCAGTAGGTATTTGGACACGAACACCGGGGAGCTGTTTTTT.

This chain uses TRBV29-1 with TRBJ2-3; 8 bases fit TRBD1. The CDR3 sequence is 13 residues long. The V segment lost 4 bases and the J segment 1 base; nucleotides outside the gene matches: 1. Germline CDR1 reads SQVTM; CDR2 reads ANQGSEA. The CDR3: CSVVDRGTDTQYF. The CDR3 nucleotides read TGCAGCGTTGTGGACAGGGGCACAGATACGCAGTATTTT.

In its sample, this clonotype was seen many times. The chain employs TRBV2 and TRBJ2-1; TRBD2 matches at 9 bases. CDR3 size: 15 residues. The germline CDR1 and CDR2 sequences are SNHLY and FYNNEI. With 3 bases clipped from V and 4 bases from J, the junction kept 4 bases outside the gene matches. In DNA, the CDR3 is TGTGCCAGCAGTGAGGGGCGGGGGGGTTACAATGAGCAGTTCTTC. It yields the protein CASSEGRGGYNEQFF.